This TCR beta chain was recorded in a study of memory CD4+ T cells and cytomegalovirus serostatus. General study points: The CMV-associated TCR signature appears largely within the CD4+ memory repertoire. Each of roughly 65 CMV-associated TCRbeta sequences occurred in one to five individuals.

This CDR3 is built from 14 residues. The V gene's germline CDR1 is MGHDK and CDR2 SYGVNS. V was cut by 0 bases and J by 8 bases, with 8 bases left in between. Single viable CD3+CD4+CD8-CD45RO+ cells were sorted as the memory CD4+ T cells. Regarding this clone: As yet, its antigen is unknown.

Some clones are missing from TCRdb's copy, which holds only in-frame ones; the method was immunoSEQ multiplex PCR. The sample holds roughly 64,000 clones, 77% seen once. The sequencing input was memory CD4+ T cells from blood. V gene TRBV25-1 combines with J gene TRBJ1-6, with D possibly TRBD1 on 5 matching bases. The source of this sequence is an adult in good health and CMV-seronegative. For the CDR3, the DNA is TGTGCCAGCAGTGAATATTTACAGGATTCACCCCTCCACTTT. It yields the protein CASSEYLQDSPLHF.